Presented here are 15 T cell receptor beta chains from one specimen sequenced in a study of cytotoxic CD8 clonotypes in ibrutinib-treated CLL. TCRdb's copy holds only in-frame clones and misses some; the assay was immunoSEQ multiplex PCR. The sample contains 110,000 to 150,000 clones, roughly 83% of which appear only once. Sample: PBMCs, taken after 12 months of ibrutinib treatment. All receptors derive from a human donor with chronic lymphocytic leukemia.

The V and J genes are TRBV7-2 and TRBJ1-1; 7 bases are a match to TRBD1. With V trimmed by 8 bases and J by 2 bases, 5 bases remained unmatched. The CDR3 is made up of 13 amino acids. Germline V lookup: CDR1 SGHTA, CDR2 FQGNSA. CDR3 in amino acids: CASLTGPNTEAFF. Here the CDR3 DNA reads TGTGCCAGCCTGACAGGGCCAAACACTGAAGCTTTCTTT.

As for this clone: Germline is not matched at one junction end, which may reflect a read error. The chain has TRBV7-2 and TRBJ2-2; TRBD1 or TRBD2 may be the D gene (7 bases each). Germline CDR1 reads SGHTA; CDR2 reads FQGNSA. The CDR3 is 16 residues long. CDR3 coding DNA: TGTGCCAGCATCATGTCCCAGGGGGGGAACGCCGGGGAGCTGTTTTTT. This sequence encodes CASIMSQGGNAGELFF.

V usage is TRBV9 and J usage is TRBJ2-5; TRBD1 matches 7 bases. This CDR3 spans 16 amino acids. Germline V gene sequence: CDR1 SGDLS, CDR2 YYNGEE. V was pared by 0 bases and J by 5 bases, with 10 bases of the junction left unmatched. The CDR3 reads CASSVDRTPRGETQYF. The DNA for the CDR3 is TGTGCCAGCAGCGTAGACAGGACCCCCAGGGGGGAGACCCAGTACTTC.

The chain employs TRBV6-5 and TRBJ2-1; 12 bases line up with TRBD2. The CDR3 sequence is 15 residues long. J lost 9 bases, V lost 5 bases, and 8 bases had no gene match. CDR1 and CDR2 from the germline V gene are MNHEY and SVGAGI. The CDR3 is CASSRSSGRALEQFF. The CDR3 DNA reads TGTGCCAGCAGTCGATCTAGCGGGAGGGCCCTTGAGCAGTTCTTC.

This clone was seen once. The chain has TRBV4-3 and TRBJ1-2; weak D call: TRBD1 (6 bases). This CDR3 is built from 13 residues. V was shortened by 3 bases and J by 7 bases, with 12 bases between the two germline ends. CDR1 is LGHNA and CDR2 is YSLEER in the germline V gene. In DNA, the CDR3 is TGCGCCAGCAGCCAGAACAGGGTAGGTGGCTACACCTTC. This sequence encodes CASSQNRVGGYTF.

V gene TRBV2 combines with J gene TRBJ2-7, with a possible D match to TRBD1 (5 bases). V shed 3 bases and J shed 5 bases, with 14 bases lying between them. The CDR3 totals 14 residues. Looked up from germline, CDR1 is SNHLY and CDR2 is FYNNEI. The CDR3 DNA reads as TGTGCCAGCAGTGAGTTGCAGGGTAGCCACGAGCAGTACTTC. Translated, it gives CASSELQGSHEQYF. Supplemented by reference TRBV2 and TRBJ2-7, the full variable domain reads EPEVTQTPSHQVTQMGQEVILRCVPISNHLYFYWYRQILGQKVEFLVSFYNNEISEKSEIFDDQFSVERPDGSNFTLKIRSTKLEDSAMYFCASSELQGSHEQYFGPGTRLTVT.

The chain carries TRBV6-8 and TRBJ2-3; TRBD2 agrees at 10 bases. This CDR3 contains 16 residues. J was trimmed by 3 bases and V by 6 bases; bases with no gene match: 9. Germline assignment: CDR1 MNHGY and CDR2 SAAAGT. CDR3 in amino acids: CASRRPSGSATDTQYF. The CDR3 region has the DNA TGTGCCAGCAGACGACCTAGCGGGAGCGCTACAGATACGCAGTATTTT.

J is TRBJ2-2 and V is TRBV15, with 9 positions matching TRBD1. V shed 6 bases, J shed 3 bases, and the junction held 5 bases outside the gene matches. The CDR3 totals 15 residues. CDR1 is LNHNV and CDR2 is YYDKDF in the germline V gene (reference sequence). DNA of the CDR3: TGTGCCACCAGGAGGGACAGGGAAGACACCGGGGAGCTGTTTTTT. This codes for CATRRDREDTGELFF.

This sequence joins TRBV4-3 and TRBJ2-7; TRBD1 agrees at 8 bases. V gave up 0 bases and J gave up 0 bases; unmatched junction bases: 13. Germline assignment: CDR1 LGHNA and CDR2 YSLEER. The CDR3 runs 19 residues. The CDR3 sequence: CASSQEFFGQGFNSYEQYF. DNA for the CDR3: TGCGCCAGCAGCCAAGAGTTCTTTGGACAGGGATTCAACTCCTACGAGCAGTACTTC.

In its sample, this clone was seen a few times. The J gene is TRBJ1-5, the V gene TRBV28; TRBD1 aligns across 7 bases. The CDR3 extends over 13 amino acids. Germline V gives CDR1 MDHEN, CDR2 SYDVKM. Trimming removed 6 bases from V and 9 bases from J; junction bases left unmatched: 8. CDR3 protein: CASSLTGRWPQHF. The CDR3, as DNA: TGTGCCAGCAGCCTGACAGGGAGGTGGCCCCAGCATTTT.

This clone was seen only a few times. The chain links TRBV4-2 to TRBJ2-1; no firm D call. This CDR3 has 16 amino acids. The ends were cut back, 1 base at V and 6 bases at J, with 16 bases in the middle. The germline V gene encodes CDR1 LGHNA and CDR2 YNFKEQ. The CDR3 region has the DNA TGTGCCAGCAGCCAAGTCCATCTCGTGGCCAGCAATGAGCAGTTCTTC. As protein: CASSQVHLVASNEQFF.

This clone was detected only once. This chain links TRBV6-5 with TRBJ1-5, with D unclear. CDR3 length equals 12 residues. Germline lookup yields CDR1 MNHEY and CDR2 SVGAGI. V lost 5 bases and J 7 bases, leaving 9 bases between the germline ends. The DNA of the CDR3 is TGTGCCAGCAGTGAAGAGGTACAGCCCCAGCATTTT. It is translated as CASSEEVQPQHF.

J is TRBJ2-7 and V is TRBV27; the D gene is possibly TRBD2 (6 bases). V lost 1 base to trimming and J lost 2 bases, with 18 bases between them. The germline CDR1 and CDR2 sequences are MNHEY and SMNVEV (reference sequence). The CDR3 sequence is 17 residues long. CDR3 region: CASSLYFSGERTYEQYF. For the CDR3, the DNA is TGTGCCAGCAGTTTATATTTCTCGGGGGAGAGAACCTACGAGCAGTACTTC.

The rearrangement uses TRBV13 and TRBJ2-3, with 13 bases fitting TRBD2. This CDR3 has 17 amino acids. CDR1 and CDR2 (germline): PRHDT, FYEKMQ (reference sequence). Unmatched junction bases numbered 1, after V lost 0 bases and J lost 1 base. Here the CDR3 reads CASSLGGLAGGTDTQYF. CDR3 DNA sequence: TGTGCCAGCAGCTTAGGAGGACTAGCGGGAGGCACAGATACGCAGTATTTT.

This chain joins TRBV19 and TRBJ2-7, with D perhaps matching TRBD1 (5 bases). V gave up 7 bases and J gave up 2 bases, with 15 bases separating them. Germline values: CDR1 LNHDA, CDR2 SQIVND (reference sequence). This CDR3 is 14 amino acids long. The CDR3 sequence: CASNNPGAAYEQYF. CDR3 nucleotides: TGTGCCAGTAATAACCCTGGGGCAGCCTACGAGCAGTACTTC.